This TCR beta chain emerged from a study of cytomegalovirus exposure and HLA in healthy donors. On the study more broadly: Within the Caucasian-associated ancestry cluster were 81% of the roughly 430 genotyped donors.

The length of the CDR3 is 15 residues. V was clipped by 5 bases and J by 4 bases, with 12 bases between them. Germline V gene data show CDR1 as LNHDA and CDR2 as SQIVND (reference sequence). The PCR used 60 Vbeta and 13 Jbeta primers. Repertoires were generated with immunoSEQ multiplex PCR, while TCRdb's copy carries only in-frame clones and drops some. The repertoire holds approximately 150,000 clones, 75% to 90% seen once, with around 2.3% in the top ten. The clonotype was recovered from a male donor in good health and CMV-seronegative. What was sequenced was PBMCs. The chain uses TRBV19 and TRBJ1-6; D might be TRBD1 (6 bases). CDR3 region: CASSYGDKYNSPLHF. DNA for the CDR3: TGTGCCAGTAGTTATGGGGACAAGTATAATTCACCCCTCCACTTT.